Listed below are T cell receptor beta chains from one sample, sequenced in a study of blood T cell repertoires in COVID-19. Sequenced by immunoSEQ multiplex PCR; TCRdb stores in-frame clones only, minus some. Here the sample spans roughly 91,000 clones, 84% being singletons. Sequencing was performed on peripheral blood. These receptors originate from a man between 65 and 85 years old with active or convalescent COVID-19. Each CDR3 is given with its conserved first and last residue. Each record gives: J gene, CDR3 length, clone size, D gene, V gene, CDR3 DNA, CDR3 protein. The D gene is left open where the match is weak. Some rows mark clone size as missing; the rest say once, few, many or name a class of expanded clone.

j_gene: TRBJ1-2; len: 16; abundance: .; d_gene: .; v_gene: TRBV5-1; CDR3nt: TGCGCCAGCAGCTTGGCCTTGGGACAACAGGTCTATGGCTACACCTTC; CDR3aa: CASSLALGQQVYGYTF
j_gene: TRBJ1-2; len: 14; abundance: .; d_gene: TRBD1; v_gene: TRBV10-3; CDR3nt: TGTGCCATCAGTGAAGGGACAGGCCCTCATGGCTACACCTTC; CDR3aa: CAISEGTGPHGYTF
j_gene: TRBJ2-1; len: 13; abundance: .; d_gene: TRBD1; v_gene: TRBV12-3/TRBV12-4; CDR3nt: TGTGCCAGCAGTTTCGGGACAGGAACCGAGCAGTTCTTC; CDR3aa: CASSFGTGTEQFF
j_gene: TRBJ1-2; len: 12; abundance: .; d_gene: TRBD1; v_gene: TRBV30; CDR3nt: TGTGCCTGGAGTGGGACAGGCTATGGCTACACCTTC; CDR3aa: CAWSGTGYGYTF
j_gene: TRBJ1-1; len: 12; abundance: .; d_gene: TRBD1; v_gene: TRBV3-1/TRBV3-2; CDR3nt: TGTGCCAGCAGCCAAGTAGGACAGGGTGGCTTCTTT; CDR3aa: CASSQVGQGGFF
j_gene: TRBJ1-2; len: 13; abundance: .; d_gene: .; v_gene: TRBV11-2; CDR3nt: TGTGCCAGCAGCTTAGACAGACTCTATGGCTACACCTTC; CDR3aa: CASSLDRLYGYTF
j_gene: TRBJ2-1; len: 15; abundance: .; d_gene: .; v_gene: TRBV11-2; CDR3nt: TGTGCCAGCAGCCCCAGGGGGGACCACTACAATGAGCAGTTCTTC; CDR3aa: CASSPRGDHYNEQFF
j_gene: TRBJ2-2; len: 16; abundance: .; d_gene: TRBD1; v_gene: TRBV24-1; CDR3nt: TGTGCCACCAGTGATTTTGGACAGGGAACAACCGGGGAGCTGTTTTTT; CDR3aa: CATSDFGQGTTGELFF
j_gene: TRBJ1-5; len: 12; abundance: .; d_gene: .; v_gene: TRBV6-6; CDR3nt: TGTGCCAGCAGGGCGGAGGGTCAGCCCCAGCATTTT; CDR3aa: CASRAEGQPQHF
j_gene: TRBJ1-4; len: 16; abundance: few; d_gene: TRBD1; v_gene: TRBV5-1; CDR3nt: TGCGCCAGCAGCGTTCCCGGGACAGGGGCCAATGAAAAACTGTTTTTT; CDR3aa: CASSVPGTGANEKLFF
j_gene: TRBJ2-7; len: 15; abundance: .; d_gene: TRBD2; v_gene: TRBV3-1/TRBV3-2; CDR3nt: TGTGCCAGCAGCCACAGCGGGGGGGCAATTTACGAGCAGTACTTC; CDR3aa: CASSHSGGAIYEQYF
j_gene: TRBJ1-5; len: 16; abundance: once; d_gene: .; v_gene: TRBV19; CDR3nt: TGTGCCAGTACCCCCCCGGAGGGATTTAGCAATCAGCCCCAGCATTTT; CDR3aa: CASTPPEGFSNQPQHF
j_gene: TRBJ1-3; len: 18; abundance: .; d_gene: .; v_gene: TRBV5-1; CDR3nt: TGCGCCAGCAGCTTGGCTGTTGGGACTCCCCAATGGGGGAACACCATATATTTT; CDR3aa: CASSLAVGTPQWGNTIYF
j_gene: TRBJ1-5; len: 13; abundance: .; d_gene: .; v_gene: TRBV6-5; CDR3nt: TGTGCCAGCAGTCGACAGAGCAATCAGCCCCAGCATTTT; CDR3aa: CASSRQSNQPQHF
j_gene: TRBJ2-2; len: 17; abundance: .; d_gene: TRBD1; v_gene: TRBV11-2; CDR3nt: TGTGCCAGCAGCCCCGTGCGGGGACAGGGGTACACCGGGGAGCTGTTTTTT; CDR3aa: CASSPVRGQGYTGELFF
j_gene: TRBJ2-7; len: 14; abundance: .; d_gene: .; v_gene: TRBV6-5; CDR3nt: TGTGCCAGCAGCCCAATACAGGGTCGCTACGAGCAGTACTTC; CDR3aa: CASSPIQGRYEQYF
j_gene: TRBJ2-3; len: 16; abundance: .; d_gene: TRBD2; v_gene: TRBV7-2; CDR3nt: TGTGCCAGCAGCTTAGGTGCCCTAGCGGGGACAGATACGCAGTATTTT; CDR3aa: CASSLGALAGTDTQYF
j_gene: TRBJ2-4; len: 15; abundance: .; d_gene: .; v_gene: TRBV3-1/TRBV3-2; CDR3nt: TGTGCCAGCAGCCTTCAGACTGGCTCCAAAAACATTCAGTACTTC; CDR3aa: CASSLQTGSKNIQYF
j_gene: TRBJ2-7; len: 16; abundance: few; d_gene: TRBD1; v_gene: TRBV11-2; CDR3nt: TGTGCCAGCAGCATGACAGGGTTCGCCGGCTCCTACGAGCAGTACTTC; CDR3aa: CASSMTGFAGSYEQYF
j_gene: TRBJ1-5; len: 14; abundance: .; d_gene: .; v_gene: TRBV6-6; CDR3nt: TGTGCCAGCACATGGGAGTGGAGGGCTCAGCCCCAGCATTTT; CDR3aa: CASTWEWRAQPQHF
j_gene: TRBJ2-7; len: 15; abundance: .; d_gene: TRBD2; v_gene: TRBV4-1; CDR3nt: TGCGCCAGCAGCCAAGGGACTAGCGGGGTTGGGGAGCAGTACTTC; CDR3aa: CASSQGTSGVGEQYF
j_gene: TRBJ1-1; len: 15; abundance: .; d_gene: TRBD1; v_gene: TRBV15; CDR3nt: TGTGCCACCAGCAGAGGTGACAGGGATCACACTGAAGCTTTCTTT; CDR3aa: CATSRGDRDHTEAFF
j_gene: TRBJ2-3; len: 17; abundance: .; d_gene: TRBD2; v_gene: TRBV10-3; CDR3nt: TGTGCCATCAGTGAGTCTGGTTGCGGGGGGGCATTATATACGCAGTATTTT; CDR3aa: CAISESGCGGALYTQYF
j_gene: TRBJ1-5; len: 14; abundance: .; d_gene: .; v_gene: TRBV19; CDR3nt: TGTGCCAGTAGTACCCGGGACACCTATCAGCCCCAGCATTTT; CDR3aa: CASSTRDTYQPQHF
j_gene: TRBJ2-3; len: 15; abundance: once; d_gene: TRBD2; v_gene: TRBV2; CDR3nt: TGTGCCAGCAGTAAACTCGGGACTACCACAGATACGCAGTATTTT; CDR3aa: CASSKLGTTTDTQYF
j_gene: TRBJ2-1; len: 15; abundance: few; d_gene: .; v_gene: TRBV9; CDR3nt: TGTGCCAGCAGCGTAGAGGCTGGGTTCAGGAATGAGCAGTTCTTC; CDR3aa: CASSVEAGFRNEQFF
j_gene: TRBJ2-5; len: 16; abundance: .; d_gene: TRBD1; v_gene: TRBV9; CDR3nt: TGTGCCAGCAGCGTAGGGGGACAGGGTCAGGGGGAGACCCAGTACTTC; CDR3aa: CASSVGGQGQGETQYF
j_gene: TRBJ1-4; len: 15; abundance: .; d_gene: TRBD1; v_gene: TRBV19; CDR3nt: TGTGCCAGTAGTAGACAGGGGGCGACTAATGAAAAACTGTTTTTT; CDR3aa: CASSRQGATNEKLFF
j_gene: TRBJ1-5; len: 13; abundance: .; d_gene: .; v_gene: TRBV30; CDR3nt: TGTGCCTGGAGTGTGGGGGGAGGCCAGCCCCAGCATTTT; CDR3aa: CAWSVGGGQPQHF
j_gene: TRBJ1-4; len: 15; abundance: .; d_gene: .; v_gene: TRBV5-6; CDR3nt: TGTGCCAGCAGCTATACGGGGGTGCATAATGAAAAACTGTTTTTT; CDR3aa: CASSYTGVHNEKLFF
j_gene: TRBJ2-2; len: 19; abundance: .; d_gene: TRBD2; v_gene: TRBV4-2; CDR3nt: TGTGCCAGCAGCCGAGCAGCGGGACTAGCGGGGGGGGACACCGGGGAGCTGTTTTTT; CDR3aa: CASSRAAGLAGGDTGELFF
j_gene: TRBJ1-5; len: 15; abundance: .; d_gene: .; v_gene: TRBV7-9; CDR3nt: TGTGCCAGCAGCTCCGGACAGTATAGCAATCAGCCCCAGCATTTT; CDR3aa: CASSSGQYSNQPQHF
j_gene: TRBJ1-5; len: 17; abundance: once; d_gene: .; v_gene: TRBV6-2/TRBV6-3; CDR3nt: TGTGCCAGCAGTTACTACTCGACTCAGGGATTCGGTCAGCCCCAGCATTTT; CDR3aa: CASSYYSTQGFGQPQHF
j_gene: TRBJ1-4; len: 18; abundance: .; d_gene: .; v_gene: TRBV5-1; CDR3nt: TGCGCCAGCAGCTTTACACCCGCGGCAACAGGGACTAATGAAAAACTGTTTTTT; CDR3aa: CASSFTPAATGTNEKLFF
j_gene: TRBJ2-5; len: 14; abundance: .; d_gene: TRBD1; v_gene: TRBV5-4; CDR3nt: TGTGCCAGCAGCTTGCGAACAGGGGAAGAGACCCAGTACTTC; CDR3aa: CASSLRTGEETQYF
j_gene: TRBJ1-1; len: 15; abundance: .; d_gene: TRBD1; v_gene: TRBV18; CDR3nt: TGTGCCAGCTCACCGCAGGGGGAGGTGAACACTGAAGCTTTCTTT; CDR3aa: CASSPQGEVNTEAFF
j_gene: TRBJ2-1; len: 15; abundance: .; d_gene: TRBD1; v_gene: TRBV5-4; CDR3nt: TGTGCCAGCAGCCCGGGACAGGGGCAGAACAATGAGCAGTTCTTC; CDR3aa: CASSPGQGQNNEQFF
j_gene: TRBJ1-2; len: 13; abundance: .; d_gene: .; v_gene: TRBV5-6; CDR3nt: TGTGCCAGCAGCTTGGGTCAGACTGGTGGCTACACCTTC; CDR3aa: CASSLGQTGGYTF
j_gene: TRBJ1-4; len: 14; abundance: few; d_gene: TRBD1; v_gene: TRBV5-1; CDR3nt: TGCGCCAGCAGCAACGGGACAGGGAAGGAAAAACTGTTTTTT; CDR3aa: CASSNGTGKEKLFF
j_gene: TRBJ1-4; len: 15; abundance: .; d_gene: TRBD1; v_gene: TRBV5-1; CDR3nt: TGCGCCAGCAGCATACAGGGGCCCCCTAATGAAAAACTGTTTTTT; CDR3aa: CASSIQGPPNEKLFF
j_gene: TRBJ1-1; len: 17; abundance: .; d_gene: .; v_gene: TRBV3-1/TRBV3-2; CDR3nt: TGTGCCAGCAGCCAAGGGACTCGACAAGTGAGGAACACTGAAGCTTTCTTT; CDR3aa: CASSQGTRQVRNTEAFF
j_gene: TRBJ1-6; len: 12; abundance: .; d_gene: .; v_gene: TRBV7-8; CDR3nt: TGTGCCAGCAGCTTAACAAACGGCGGCCTCCACTTT; CDR3aa: CASSLTNGGLHF
j_gene: TRBJ1-2; len: 14; abundance: .; d_gene: .; v_gene: TRBV3-1/TRBV3-2; CDR3nt: TGTGCCAGCAGCTTCCGGTGGGGGCAGTACGGCTACACCTTC; CDR3aa: CASSFRWGQYGYTF